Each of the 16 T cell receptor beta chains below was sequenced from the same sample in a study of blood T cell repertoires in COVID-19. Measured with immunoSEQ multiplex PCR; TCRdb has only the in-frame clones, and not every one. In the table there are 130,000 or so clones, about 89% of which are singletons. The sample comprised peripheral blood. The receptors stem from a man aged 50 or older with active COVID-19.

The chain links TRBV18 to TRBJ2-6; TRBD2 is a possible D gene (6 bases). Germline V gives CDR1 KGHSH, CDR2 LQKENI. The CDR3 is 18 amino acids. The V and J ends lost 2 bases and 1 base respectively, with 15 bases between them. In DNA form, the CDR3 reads TGTGCCAGCTCACCAGTAGCGGTTCAGGGATCTGGGGCCAACGTCCTGACTTTC. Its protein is CASSPVAVQGSGANVLTF.

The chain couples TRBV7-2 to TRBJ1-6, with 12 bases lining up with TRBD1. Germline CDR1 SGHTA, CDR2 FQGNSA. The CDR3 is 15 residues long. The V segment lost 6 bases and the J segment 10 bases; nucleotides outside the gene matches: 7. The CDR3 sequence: CASSTGTGGMSPLHF. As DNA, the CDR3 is TGTGCCAGCAGTACCGGGACAGGGGGCATGTCACCCCTCCACTTT.

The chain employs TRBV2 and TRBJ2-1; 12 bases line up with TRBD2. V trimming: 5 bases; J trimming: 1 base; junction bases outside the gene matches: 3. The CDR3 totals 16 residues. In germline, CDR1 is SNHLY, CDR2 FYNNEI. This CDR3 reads CASSQTSGGSYNEQFF. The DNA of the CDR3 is TGTGCCAGCAGTCAGACTAGCGGGGGATCCTACAATGAGCAGTTCTTC.

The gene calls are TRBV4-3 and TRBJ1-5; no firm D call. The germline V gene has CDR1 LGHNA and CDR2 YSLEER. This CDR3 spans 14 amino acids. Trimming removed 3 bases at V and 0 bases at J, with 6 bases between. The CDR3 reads CASSHRYSNQPQHF. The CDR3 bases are TGCGCCAGCAGCCACAGATATAGCAATCAGCCCCAGCATTTT.

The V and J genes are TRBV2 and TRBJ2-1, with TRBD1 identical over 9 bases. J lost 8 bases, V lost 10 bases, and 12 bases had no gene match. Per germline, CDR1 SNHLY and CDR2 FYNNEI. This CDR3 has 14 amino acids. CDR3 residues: CATQPGQGVHEQFF. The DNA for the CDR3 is TGTGCCACCCAACCGGGACAGGGAGTCCATGAGCAGTTCTTC.

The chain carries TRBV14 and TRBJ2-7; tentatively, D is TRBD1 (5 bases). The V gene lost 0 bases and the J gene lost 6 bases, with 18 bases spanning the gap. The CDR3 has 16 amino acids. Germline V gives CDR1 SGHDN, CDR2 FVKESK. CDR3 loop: CASSQDRGRIPLEQYF. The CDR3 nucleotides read TGTGCCAGCAGCCAAGATAGGGGAAGGATCCCCCTCGAGCAGTACTTC.

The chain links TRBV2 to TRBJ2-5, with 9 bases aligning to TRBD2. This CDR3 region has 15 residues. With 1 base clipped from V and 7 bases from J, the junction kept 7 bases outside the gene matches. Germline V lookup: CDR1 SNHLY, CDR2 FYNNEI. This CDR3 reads CASSEGGGGVGTQYF. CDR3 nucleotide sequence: TGTGCCAGCAGTGAAGGGGGCGGGGGGGTAGGGACCCAGTACTTC. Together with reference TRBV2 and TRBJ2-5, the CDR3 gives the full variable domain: EPEVTQTPSHQVTQMGQEVILRCVPISNHLYFYWYRQILGQKVEFLVSFYNNEISEKSEIFDDQFSVERPDGSNFTLKIRSTKLEDSAMYFCASSEGGGGVGTQYFGPGTRLLVL.

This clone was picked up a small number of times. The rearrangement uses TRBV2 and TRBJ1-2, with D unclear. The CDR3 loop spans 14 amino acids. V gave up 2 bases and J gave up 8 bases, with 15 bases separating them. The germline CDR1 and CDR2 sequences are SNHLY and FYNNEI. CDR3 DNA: TGTGCCAGCAGTGAACACACAAACCCATCCGGCTACACCTTC. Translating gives CASSEHTNPSGYTF.

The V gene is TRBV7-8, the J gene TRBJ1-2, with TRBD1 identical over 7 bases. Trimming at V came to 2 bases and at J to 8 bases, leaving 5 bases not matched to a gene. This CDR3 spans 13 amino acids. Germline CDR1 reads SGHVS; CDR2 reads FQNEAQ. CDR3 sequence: CASSLKGAQGYTF. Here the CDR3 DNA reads TGTGCCAGCAGCTTAAAGGGGGCGCAAGGCTACACCTTC. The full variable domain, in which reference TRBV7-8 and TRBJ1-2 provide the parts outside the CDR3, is GAGVSQSPRYKVAKRGQDVALRCDPISGHVSLFWYQQALGQGPEFLTYFQNEAQLDKSGLPSDRFFAERPEGSVSTLKIQRTQQEDSAVYLCASSLKGAQGYTFGSGTRLTVV.

Written as DNA, the CDR3 is TGTGCCAGCTCACTACAGGGCGAGTCGTGGACTGAAGCTTTCTTT. Translating gives CASSLQGESWTEAFF. The chain is built from TRBV18 and TRBJ1-1, with D possibly being TRBD1 (6 bases). The ends were cut back, 4 bases at V and 5 bases at J, with 17 bases in the middle. Germline CDR1 is KGHSH and CDR2 is LQKENI. The CDR3 runs 15 residues. Complete variable domain (other parts from reference TRBV18 and TRBJ1-1): NAGVMQNPRHLVRRRGQEARLRCSPMKGHSHVYWYRQLPEEGLKFMVYLQKENIIDESGMPKERFSAEFPKEGPSILRIQQVVRGDSAAYFCASSLQGESWTEAFFGQGTRLTVV.

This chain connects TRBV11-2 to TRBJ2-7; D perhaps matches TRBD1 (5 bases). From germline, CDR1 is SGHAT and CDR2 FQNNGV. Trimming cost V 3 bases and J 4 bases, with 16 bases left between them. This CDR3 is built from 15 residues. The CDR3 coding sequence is TGTGCCAGCAGCTTCAATCCCCAGGGAAAGTACGAGCAGTACTTC. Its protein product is CASSFNPQGKYEQYF.

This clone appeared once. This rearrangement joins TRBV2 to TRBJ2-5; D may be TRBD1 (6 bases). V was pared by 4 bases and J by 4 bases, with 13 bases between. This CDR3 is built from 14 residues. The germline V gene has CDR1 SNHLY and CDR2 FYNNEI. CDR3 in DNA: TGTGCCAGCAGTGTAAGGGGGTCGGGAGAGACCCAGTACTTC. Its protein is CASSVRGSGETQYF.

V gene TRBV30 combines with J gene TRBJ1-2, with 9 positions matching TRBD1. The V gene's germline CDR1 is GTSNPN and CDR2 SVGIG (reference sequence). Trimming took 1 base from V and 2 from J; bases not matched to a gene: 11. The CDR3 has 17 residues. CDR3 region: CAWSGTTGGLANYGYTF. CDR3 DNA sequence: TGTGCCTGGAGTGGCACGACAGGGGGGTTAGCAAACTATGGCTACACCTTC.

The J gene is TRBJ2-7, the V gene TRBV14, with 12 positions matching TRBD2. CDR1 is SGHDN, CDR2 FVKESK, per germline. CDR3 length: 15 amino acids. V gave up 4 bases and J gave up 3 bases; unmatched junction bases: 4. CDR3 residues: CASSLTSGGNYEQYF. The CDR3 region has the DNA TGTGCCAGCAGCCTCACTAGCGGGGGGAACTACGAGCAGTACTTC.

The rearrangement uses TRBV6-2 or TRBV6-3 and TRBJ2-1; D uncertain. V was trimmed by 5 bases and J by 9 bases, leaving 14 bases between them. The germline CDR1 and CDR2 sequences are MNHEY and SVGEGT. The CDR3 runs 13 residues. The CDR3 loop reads CASSPPDLFEQFF. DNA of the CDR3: TGTGCCAGCAGTCCCCCAGATCTTTTTGAGCAGTTCTTC.

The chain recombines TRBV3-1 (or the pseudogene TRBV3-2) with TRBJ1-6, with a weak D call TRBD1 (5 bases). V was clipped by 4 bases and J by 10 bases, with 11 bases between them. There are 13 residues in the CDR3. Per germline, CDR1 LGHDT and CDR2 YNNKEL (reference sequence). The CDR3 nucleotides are TGTGCCAGCAGCCTGGGGGACTTCTCACCCCTCCACTTT. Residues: CASSLGDFSPLHF.